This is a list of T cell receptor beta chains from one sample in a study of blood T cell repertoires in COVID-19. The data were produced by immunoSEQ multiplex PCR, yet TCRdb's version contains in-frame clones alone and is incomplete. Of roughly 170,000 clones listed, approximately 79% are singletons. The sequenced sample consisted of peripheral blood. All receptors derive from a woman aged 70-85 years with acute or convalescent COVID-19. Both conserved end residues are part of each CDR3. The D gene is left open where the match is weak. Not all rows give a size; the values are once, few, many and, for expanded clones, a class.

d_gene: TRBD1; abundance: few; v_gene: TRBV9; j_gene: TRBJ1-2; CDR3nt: TGTGCCAGCAGCGTAGGGATAGGGGGCTCAGGCTATGGCTACACCTTC; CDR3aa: CASSVGIGGSGYGYTF
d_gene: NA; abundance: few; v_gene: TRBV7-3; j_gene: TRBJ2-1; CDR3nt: TGTGCCAGCAGCTTAATTCCCACTAGGTCCTTCCACAATGAGCAGTTCTTC; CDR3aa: CASSLIPTRSFHNEQFF
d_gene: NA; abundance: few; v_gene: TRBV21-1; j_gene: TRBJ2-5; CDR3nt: TGTGCCAGCAGCGGGCGAGGGACTAGCGGGACGTTATACCAAGAGACCCAGTACTTC; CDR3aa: CASSGRGTSGTLYQETQYF
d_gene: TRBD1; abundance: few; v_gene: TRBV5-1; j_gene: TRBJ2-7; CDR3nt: TGCGCCAGCAGCCGATCAGGGACAGGAGGCTCCTACGAGCAGTACTTC; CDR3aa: CASSRSGTGGSYEQYF
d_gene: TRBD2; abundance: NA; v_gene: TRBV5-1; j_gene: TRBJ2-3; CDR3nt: TGCGCCAGCAGCGCGGGACTAGCGGGAGGGCCAAGCACAGATACGCAGTATTTT; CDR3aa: CASSAGLAGGPSTDTQYF
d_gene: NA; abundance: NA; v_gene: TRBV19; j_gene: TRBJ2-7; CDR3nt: TGTGCCAGTAGTCCGAGCTTACCCTCGGGCGAGCAGTACTTC; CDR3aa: CASSPSLPSGEQYF
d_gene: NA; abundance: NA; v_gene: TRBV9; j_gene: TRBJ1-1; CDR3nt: TGTGCCAGCAGCGTGACAGTCCGAACTGAAGCTTTCTTT; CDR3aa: CASSVTVRTEAFF
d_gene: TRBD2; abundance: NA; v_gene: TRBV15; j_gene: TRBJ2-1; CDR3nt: TGTGCCACCAGTAGCGGGATCTCCTACAATGAGCAGTTCTTC; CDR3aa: CATSSGISYNEQFF
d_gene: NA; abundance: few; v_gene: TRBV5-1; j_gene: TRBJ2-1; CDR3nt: TGCGCCAGCAGCCCCTTTAATAGAGAGGAGCAGTTCTTC; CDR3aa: CASSPFNREEQFF
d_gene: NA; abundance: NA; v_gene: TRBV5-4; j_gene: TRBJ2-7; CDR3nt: TGTGCCAGCAGCTTGGGGGCCGACCGCGTAGAGTACTTC; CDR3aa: CASSLGADRVEYF
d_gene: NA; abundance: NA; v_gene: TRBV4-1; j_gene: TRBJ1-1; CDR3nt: TGCGCCAGCAGCCAAGGTACGGGGGGAGTTCAAGCTTTCTTT; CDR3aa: CASSQGTGGVQAFF
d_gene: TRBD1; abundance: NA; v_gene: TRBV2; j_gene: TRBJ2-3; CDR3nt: TGTGCCAGCAATAGACAGGGACCAGATACGCAGTATTTT; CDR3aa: CASNRQGPDTQYF
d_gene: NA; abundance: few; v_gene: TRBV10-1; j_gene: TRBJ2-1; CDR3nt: TGCGCCAGCAGTGAGTCCGGGGGGCGAGGGCAGTTCTTC; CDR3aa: CASSESGGRGQFF
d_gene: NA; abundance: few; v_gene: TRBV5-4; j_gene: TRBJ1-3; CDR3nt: TGTGCCAGCAGCTTGGATTTAGGAGGAGAGGATTTT; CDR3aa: CASSLDLGGEDF
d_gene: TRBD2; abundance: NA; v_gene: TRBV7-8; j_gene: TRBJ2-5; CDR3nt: TGTGCCAGCAGCCCGGGACTAGCGGAGACCCAGTACTTC; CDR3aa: CASSPGLAETQYF
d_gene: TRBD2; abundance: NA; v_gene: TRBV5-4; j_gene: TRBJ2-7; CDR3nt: TGTGCCAGCAGTCTAGGACTAGCGGGAAACTCCTACGAGCAGTACTTC; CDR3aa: CASSLGLAGNSYEQYF
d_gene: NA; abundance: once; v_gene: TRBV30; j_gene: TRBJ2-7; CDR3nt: TGTGCCTGGAGTGAGGTTGGGGGCAACGAGCAGTACTTC; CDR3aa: CAWSEVGGNEQYF
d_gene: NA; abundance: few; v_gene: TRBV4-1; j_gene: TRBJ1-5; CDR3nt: TGCGCCAGCAGCCAAGAAGCGGGGGGCATAAATCAGCCCCAGCATTTT; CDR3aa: CASSQEAGGINQPQHF
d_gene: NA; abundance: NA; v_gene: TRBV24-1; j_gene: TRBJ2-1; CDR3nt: TGTGCCACCAGTCCCGAGGCGAATGAGCAGTTCTTC; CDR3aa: CATSPEANEQFF
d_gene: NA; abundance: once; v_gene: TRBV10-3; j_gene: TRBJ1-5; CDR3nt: TGTGCCATCAGTGAGTCCGCAGGCCAGCCCCAGCATTTT; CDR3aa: CAISESAGQPQHF
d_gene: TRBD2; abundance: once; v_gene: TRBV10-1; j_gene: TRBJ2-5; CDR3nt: TGCGCCAGTTCGCTAGCGGCCCAAGAGACCCAGTACTTC; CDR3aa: CASSLAAQETQYF
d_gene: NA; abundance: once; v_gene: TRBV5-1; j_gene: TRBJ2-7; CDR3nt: TGCGCCAGCAGCTTGAGTCCCGGGAACACCTACGAGCAGTACTTC; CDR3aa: CASSLSPGNTYEQYF
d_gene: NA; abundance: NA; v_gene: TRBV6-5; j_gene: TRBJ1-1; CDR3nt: TGTGCTTTAGTACAGGGTAGCAACATGAACACTGAAGCTTTCTTT; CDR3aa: CALVQGSNMNTEAFF
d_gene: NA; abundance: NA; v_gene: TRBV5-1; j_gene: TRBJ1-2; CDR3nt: TGCGCCAGCAGCTTGGATCCGGGATCTAACTATGGCTACACCTTC; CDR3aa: CASSLDPGSNYGYTF
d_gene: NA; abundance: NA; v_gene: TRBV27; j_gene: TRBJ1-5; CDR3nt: TGTGCCAGCAGTCCTCAGGGGCATCAGCCCCAGCATTTT; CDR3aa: CASSPQGHQPQHF
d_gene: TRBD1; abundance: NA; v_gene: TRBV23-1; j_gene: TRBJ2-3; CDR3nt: TGCGCCATCCTACTTTTCCCTCATGAAACAGGGGGGAGTGTAGCAGATACGCAGTATTTT; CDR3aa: CAILLFPHETGGSVADTQYF
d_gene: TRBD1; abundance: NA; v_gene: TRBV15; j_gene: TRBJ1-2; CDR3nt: TGTGCCACCAGCCATGGGCTACAGGGGCGAGGCTACACCTTC; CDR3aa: CATSHGLQGRGYTF
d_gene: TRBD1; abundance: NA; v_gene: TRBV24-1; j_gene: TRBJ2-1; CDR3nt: TGTGCCACCAGTGATTTAGGTACAGGGGAAGGGGGTGAGCAGTTCTTC; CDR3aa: CATSDLGTGEGGEQFF
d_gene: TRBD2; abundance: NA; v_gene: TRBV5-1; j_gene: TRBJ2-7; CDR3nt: TGCGCCAGCAGTCAGACTAGCGGCTACGAGCAGTACTTC; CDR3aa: CASSQTSGYEQYF
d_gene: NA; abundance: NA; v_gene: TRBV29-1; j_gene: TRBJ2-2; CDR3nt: TGCAGCGTGGGGATAGGGGGAACGAACACCGGGGAGCTGTTTTTT; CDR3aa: CSVGIGGTNTGELFF
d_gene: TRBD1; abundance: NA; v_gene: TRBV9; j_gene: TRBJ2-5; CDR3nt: TGTGCCAGCAGCGCCGGGACAGCCTTACAAGAGACCCAGTACTTC; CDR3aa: CASSAGTALQETQYF
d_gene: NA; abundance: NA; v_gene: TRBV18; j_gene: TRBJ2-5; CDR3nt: TGTGCCAGCTCACCCGGGACACAAGAGACCCAGTACTTC; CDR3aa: CASSPGTQETQYF
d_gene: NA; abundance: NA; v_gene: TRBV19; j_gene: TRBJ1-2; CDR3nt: TGTGCCAGTAGTGTAAACAGAAACTTCTATGGCTACACCTTC; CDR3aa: CASSVNRNFYGYTF
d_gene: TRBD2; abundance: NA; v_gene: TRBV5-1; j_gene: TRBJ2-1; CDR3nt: TGCGCCAGCGGTAGCGGGAGCAATCATGAGCAGTTCTTC; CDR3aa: CASGSGSNHEQFF
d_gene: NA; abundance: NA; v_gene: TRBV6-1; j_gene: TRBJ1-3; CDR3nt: TGTGCCAGCAGTGACATCAGGGGCAGGTCTGGAAACACCATATATTTT; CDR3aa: CASSDIRGRSGNTIYF
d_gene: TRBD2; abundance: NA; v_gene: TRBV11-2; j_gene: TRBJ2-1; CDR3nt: TGTGCCAGCAGCCCAACCCGATCGGGGGGCAATGAGCAGTTCTTC; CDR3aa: CASSPTRSGGNEQFF
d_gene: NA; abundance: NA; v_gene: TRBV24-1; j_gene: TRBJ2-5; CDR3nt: TGTGCCACCGGCGGCCTAGGAGGCTCCCAAGAGACCCAGTACTTC; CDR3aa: CATGGLGGSQETQYF
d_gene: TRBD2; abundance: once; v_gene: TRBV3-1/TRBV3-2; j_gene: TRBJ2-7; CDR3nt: TGTGCCAGCAGCCAAGATCTAGCGGCCCCCTACGAGCAGTACTTC; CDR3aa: CASSQDLAAPYEQYF
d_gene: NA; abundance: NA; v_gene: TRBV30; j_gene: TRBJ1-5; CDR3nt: TGTGCCTGGAGTGTCGGGGTTAATCAGCCCCAGCATTTT; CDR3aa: CAWSVGVNQPQHF
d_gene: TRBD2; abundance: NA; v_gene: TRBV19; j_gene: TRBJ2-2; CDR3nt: TGTGCCACAAATTCGGGAGGCGCGAACACCGGGGAGCTGTTTTTT; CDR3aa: CATNSGGANTGELFF
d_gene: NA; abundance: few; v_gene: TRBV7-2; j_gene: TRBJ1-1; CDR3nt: TGTGCCAGCAGCTTTCGGGGGGGGCTGGCTGAAGCTTTCTTT; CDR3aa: CASSFRGGLAEAFF
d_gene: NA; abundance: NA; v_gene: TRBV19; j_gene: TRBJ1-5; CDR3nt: TGTGCCAGTACCCGACGGGGGGGCGATCAGCCCCAGCATTTT; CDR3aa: CASTRRGGDQPQHF
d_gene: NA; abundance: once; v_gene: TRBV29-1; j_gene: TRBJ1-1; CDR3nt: TGCAGCGTTGGGAACAGAAGAAGAGGGACTGAAGCTTTCTTT; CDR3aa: CSVGNRRRGTEAFF
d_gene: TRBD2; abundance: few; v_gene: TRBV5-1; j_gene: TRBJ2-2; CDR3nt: TGCGCCAGCAGCTTGGCGGGAGGGAACACCGGGGAGCTGTTTTTT; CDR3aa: CASSLAGGNTGELFF
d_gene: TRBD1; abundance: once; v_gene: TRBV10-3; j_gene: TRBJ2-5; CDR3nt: TGTGCCATCAGTGAGTCCCCGGACAGGGTAGAGACCCAGTACTTC; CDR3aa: CAISESPDRVETQYF
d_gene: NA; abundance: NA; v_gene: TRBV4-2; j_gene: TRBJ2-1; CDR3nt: TGTGCCAGCAGCCTCCAGGGGGGAGTGGATGAGCAGTTCTTC; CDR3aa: CASSLQGGVDEQFF
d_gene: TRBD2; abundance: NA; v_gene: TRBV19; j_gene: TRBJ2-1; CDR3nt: TGTGCCAGTAATATAGCGGGTTTGGGCAATGAGCAGTTCTTC; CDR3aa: CASNIAGLGNEQFF
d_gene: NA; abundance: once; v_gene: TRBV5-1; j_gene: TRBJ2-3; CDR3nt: TGCGCCAGCAGCTTGGCCGGTTTGAATACGCAGTATTTT; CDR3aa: CASSLAGLNTQYF
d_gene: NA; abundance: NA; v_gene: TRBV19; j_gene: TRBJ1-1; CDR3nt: TGTGCCAGTAGTATAGTGGAGGGAACTGAAGCTTTCTTT; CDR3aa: CASSIVEGTEAFF
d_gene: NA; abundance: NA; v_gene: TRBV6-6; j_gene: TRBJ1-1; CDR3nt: TGTGCCAGCAGTCCCCCCGAGAGGGGGATTTTTGAAGCTTTCTTT; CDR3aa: CASSPPERGIFEAFF
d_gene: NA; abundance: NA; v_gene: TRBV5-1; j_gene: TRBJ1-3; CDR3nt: TGCGCCAGCAGCTTGGATGGGGCGACTGGAAACACCATATATTTT; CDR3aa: CASSLDGATGNTIYF
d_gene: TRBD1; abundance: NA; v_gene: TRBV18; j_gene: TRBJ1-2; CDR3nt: TGTGCCAGCTCATCGGCCCGGGACAGGGGAGGAGGAGGCTACACCTTC; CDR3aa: CASSSARDRGGGGYTF
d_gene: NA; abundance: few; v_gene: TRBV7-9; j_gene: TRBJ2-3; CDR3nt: TGTGCCAGCAGCCCCAGTGGGGGGAGCGTATACACAGATACGCAGTATTTT; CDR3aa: CASSPSGGSVYTDTQYF
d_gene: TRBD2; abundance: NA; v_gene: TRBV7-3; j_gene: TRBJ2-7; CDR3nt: TGTGCCAGCAGCTTAGGTGGAGCGGGGGGGTACGAGCAGTACTTC; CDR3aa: CASSLGGAGGYEQYF
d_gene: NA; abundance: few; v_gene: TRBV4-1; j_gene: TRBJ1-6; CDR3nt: TGCGCCAGCAGCCAAGACTCGGGAGGATATAATTCACCCCTCCACTTT; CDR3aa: CASSQDSGGYNSPLHF
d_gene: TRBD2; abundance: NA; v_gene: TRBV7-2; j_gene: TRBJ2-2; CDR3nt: TGTGCCAGCAGCCTAGCGGGAGGAAGGTCCGGGGAGCTGTTTTTT; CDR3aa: CASSLAGGRSGELFF
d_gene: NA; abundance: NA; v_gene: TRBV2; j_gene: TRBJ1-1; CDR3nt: TGTGCCAGCAGAGCGTCCCCTGGGGCCGACACTGAAGCTTTCTTT; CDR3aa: CASRASPGADTEAFF
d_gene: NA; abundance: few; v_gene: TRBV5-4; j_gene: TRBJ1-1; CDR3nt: TGTGCCAGCAGCTTGGGGGTTCACCAGGAAACTGAAGCTTTCTTT; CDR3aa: CASSLGVHQETEAFF
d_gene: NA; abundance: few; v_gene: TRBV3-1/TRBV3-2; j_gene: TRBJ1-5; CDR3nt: TGTGCCAGCAGCCCGCACAGGGATTCCAATCAGCCCCAGCATTTT; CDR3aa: CASSPHRDSNQPQHF
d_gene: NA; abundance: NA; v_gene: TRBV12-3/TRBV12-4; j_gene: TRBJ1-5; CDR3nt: TGTGCCAGCAGTCCAGGGGATCAGCCCCAGCATTTT; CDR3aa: CASSPGDQPQHF